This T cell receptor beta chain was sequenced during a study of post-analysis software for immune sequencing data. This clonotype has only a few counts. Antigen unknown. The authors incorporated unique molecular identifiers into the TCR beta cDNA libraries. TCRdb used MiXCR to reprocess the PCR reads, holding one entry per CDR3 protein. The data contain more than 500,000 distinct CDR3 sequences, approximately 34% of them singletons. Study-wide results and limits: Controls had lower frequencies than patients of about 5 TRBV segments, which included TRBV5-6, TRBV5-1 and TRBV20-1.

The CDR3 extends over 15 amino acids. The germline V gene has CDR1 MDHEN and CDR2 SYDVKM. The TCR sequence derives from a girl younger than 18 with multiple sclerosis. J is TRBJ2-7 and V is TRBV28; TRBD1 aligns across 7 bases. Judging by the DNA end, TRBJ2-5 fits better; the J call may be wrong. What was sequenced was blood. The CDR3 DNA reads TGTGCCAGCAGTTTATTCGGGCAGGGGGTTGTGACCCAGTACTTC. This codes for CASSLFGQGVVTQYF.